This entry is about one TCR beta chain. Its specificity is not known. This sample stems from a study of cytomegalovirus exposure and HLA in healthy donors. Germline V lookup: CDR1 MNHNY, CDR2 SVGAGI (reference sequence). This CDR3 spans 14 amino acids. The V segment lost 4 bases and the J segment 4 bases; nucleotides outside the gene matches: 6. The PCR employed 60 Vbeta primers together with 13 Jbeta primers. Here immunoSEQ multiplex PCR was the method, and the copy in TCRdb shows in-frame clones only, minus some. The sample has about 140,000 clones, 70% to 80% seen once. The study, taken as a whole, reports: Later analysis showed most CMV-associated TCR beta chains appearing HLA-restricted. Follow-up analysis seemed to connect common viral pathogens with several of the most significant clusters identified. For most subjects, TCR beta sequences were reported to predict HLA-A and HLA-B alleles with accuracy.

The chain carries TRBV6-6 and TRBJ1-2, with TRBD1 matching 7 bases. The receptor comes from a female donor in good health and CMV-seronegative. Material: PBMCs. The CDR3 spells CASSSRDSLYGYTF. Here the CDR3 DNA reads TGTGCCAGCAGTTCCCGGGACAGCCTCTATGGCTACACCTTC.